This entry lists 19 T cell receptor beta chains sequenced from one sample in a study of blood T cell repertoires in COVID-19. Repertoires were generated with immunoSEQ multiplex PCR, while TCRdb's copy carries only in-frame clones and drops some. This sample has hundreds of thousands of clones; more than 75% occur once, and the top ten carry 7.8%. The sequenced sample was peripheral blood. These receptors all come from a woman between 50 and 59 years old who had recovered from COVID-19.

V gene TRBV27 combines with J gene TRBJ1-5, with 9 bases that match TRBD1. Germline V lookup: CDR1 MNHEY, CDR2 SMNVEV (reference sequence). The CDR3 has 15 residues. The junction had 5 bases not matched to a gene; V was cut back by 3 bases and J by 5 bases. CDR3 amino acids: CASSLSGQGYQPQHF. CDR3 bases: TGTGCCAGCAGTTTGTCGGGACAGGGTTATCAGCCCCAGCATTTT.

CDR3 nucleotides: TGTGCCGGCCATGTAGGGGGCGAGCAGTACTTC. This gives the protein CAGHVGGEQYF. V gene TRBV30 combines with J gene TRBJ2-7, with D tentatively TRBD1 (6 bases). Trimming removed 8 bases from V and 6 bases from J, with 14 bases in between. CDR1 is GTSNPN, CDR2 SVGIG, per germline (reference sequence). This CDR3 is built from 11 residues. Full variable domain (outside the CDR3, taken from reference TRBV30 and TRBJ2-7): SQTIHQWPATLVQPVGSPLSLECTVEGTSNPNLYWYRQAAGRGLQLLFYSVGIGQISSEVPQNLSASRPQDRQFILSSKKLLLSDSGFYLCAGHVGGEQYFGPGTRLTVT.

The chain is built from TRBV7-9 and TRBJ1-1, with 9 bases lining up with TRBD1. The CDR3 is 15 residues long. Germline CDR1 reads SEHNR; CDR2 reads FQNEAQ (reference sequence). Trimming at V came to 1 base and at J to 2 bases, leaving 2 bases not matched to a gene. As DNA, the CDR3 is TGTGCCAGCAGCTTAGACAGGGGGCAAAACACTGAAGCTTTCTTT. This sequence encodes CASSLDRGQNTEAFF.

V usage is TRBV4-1 and J usage is TRBJ2-2; tentatively, D is TRBD2 (6 bases). CDR1 and CDR2 (germline): MGHRA, YSYEKL. The CDR3 is 16 residues long. The V end was cut by 0 bases, the J end by 1 base, with 9 bases between. CDR3 nucleotides: TGCGCCAGCAGCCAAGAGGGTAGCGGGAACACCGGGGAGCTGTTTTTT. As protein: CASSQEGSGNTGELFF.

V is TRBV5-8 and J is TRBJ2-7, with TRBD2 matching over 7 bases. Trimming cost V 4 bases and J 2 bases; bases outside gene matches: 0. CDR1 and CDR2 from the germline V gene are SGHTS and YDEGEE. CDR3 length: 12 amino acids. The CDR3 DNA reads TGTGCCAGCAGCCGGGGGGCCTACGAGCAGTACTTC. Its protein is CASSRGAYEQYF.

In nucleotides, the CDR3 is TGCACCAGCAGCCCCCGGGAGGGGGTGGGGTCCTACAATGAGCAGTTCTTC. This encodes CTSSPREGVGSYNEQFF. This chain links TRBV1 with TRBJ2-1; the table's D gene call, TRBD2, was not cross checked with the DNA. TRBV1 is termed a pseudogene. The CDR3 totals 17 residues.

The chain combines TRBV28 with TRBJ1-1, with a weak D call TRBD1 (5 bases). The CDR3 extends over 15 amino acids. V lost 5 bases, J lost 1 base, and 14 bases lay in between. The V gene's germline CDR1 is MDHEN and CDR2 SYDVKM. This CDR3 is CASSSPGRGNTEAFF. The CDR3 DNA sequence: TGTGCCAGCAGTAGCCCTGGGAGGGGGAACACTGAAGCTTTCTTT.

This clone was recorded only once. The CDR3 DNA follows: TGTGCCAGCAGCGTAGAAGCGGGATACTACAATGAGCAGTTCTTC. Translating gives CASSVEAGYYNEQFF. This chain connects TRBV9 to TRBJ2-1, with 7 bases fitting TRBD2. J gave up 3 bases and V 0 bases, and 3 bases lay outside the gene matches. This CDR3 spans 15 amino acids. The V gene's germline CDR1 is SGDLS and CDR2 YYNGEE.

The CDR3 loop reads CASSLRGGPGELFF. CDR3 sequence (DNA): TGTGCCAGCAGCCTCCGGGGGGGGCCCGGGGAGCTGTTTTTT. V and J are TRBV11-3 and TRBJ2-2; TRBD2 aligns across 8 bases. The CDR3 is 14 residues long. After removal of 5 bases from V and 6 bases from J, the junction contained 5 bases not matched to a gene. Germline values: CDR1 SGHNT, CDR2 YENEEA. The variable domain in full, completed from reference TRBV11-3 and TRBJ2-2, reads EAGVVQSPRYKIIEKKQPVAFWCNPISGHNTLYWYLQNLGQGPELLIRYENEEAVDDSQLPKDRFSAERLKGVDSTLKIQPAELGDSAVYLCASSLRGGPGELFFGEGSRLTVL.

The rearrangement links TRBV10-3 to TRBJ2-7; 8 bases line up with TRBD1. In germline, CDR1 is ENHRY, CDR2 SYGVKD. The CDR3 spans 13 residues. The V gene end was trimmed by 4 bases and the J gene end by 5 bases; junction bases not matched to a gene: 4. CDR3 sequence reads: CAISARGQDEQYF. The CDR3 coding sequence is TGTGCCATCAGTGCCAGGGGGCAGGACGAGCAGTACTTC.

V gene TRBV18 combines with J gene TRBJ1-1, with 8 bases lining up with TRBD1. Germline V gene lookup returns CDR1 KGHSH and CDR2 LQKENI. The CDR3 is 12 residues long. V was pared by 4 bases and J by 10 bases, with 5 bases of the junction left unmatched. This chain's CDR3 is CASSLGQAIAFF. The CDR3 nucleotides read TGTGCCAGCTCACTGGGACAGGCCATAGCTTTCTTT. Together with reference TRBV18 and TRBJ1-1, the CDR3 gives the full variable domain: NAGVMQNPRHLVRRRGQEARLRCSPMKGHSHVYWYRQLPEEGLKFMVYLQKENIIDESGMPKERFSAEFPKEGPSILRIQQVVRGDSAAYFCASSLGQAIAFFGQGTRLTVV.

The chain couples TRBV2 to TRBJ1-5; D remains unclear. V was pared by 9 bases and J by 3 bases, with 12 bases between. The germline CDR1 and CDR2 sequences are SNHLY and FYNNEI. This CDR3 is 13 amino acids long. The CDR3 DNA follows: TGTGCCAGTGCTCAGGATCCCAATCAGCCCCAGCATTTT. Its translation is CASAQDPNQPQHF.

The genes are TRBV27 and TRBJ2-2; possibly TRBD2 for D (5 bases). Trimming cost V 0 bases and J 7 bases, with 18 bases left between them. Germline lookup yields CDR1 MNHEY and CDR2 SMNVEV (reference sequence). The length of the CDR3 is 17 residues. The CDR3 here is CASSLSAGVLLGGELFF. In nucleotides, the CDR3 is TGTGCCAGCAGTTTATCGGCGGGCGTTCTCCTCGGCGGGGAGCTGTTTTTT.

This clone was counted between two and nine times. The chain uses TRBV5-8 and TRBJ1-5, with 9 bases aligning to TRBD1. The V gene's germline CDR1 is SGHTS and CDR2 YDEGEE. The CDR3 is made up of 17 amino acids. The ends lost 0 bases at V and 0 bases at J; junction bases unmatched: 4. The CDR3 DNA is TGTGCCAGCAGCTTGGGGGACAGGGCTTATAGCAATCAGCCCCAGCATTTT. It is translated as CASSLGDRAYSNQPQHF.

The chain links TRBV6-5 to TRBJ1-4, with D possibly matching TRBD1 (6 bases). The CDR3 is made up of 14 amino acids. V was pared by 6 bases and J by 4 bases, with 12 bases between. Germline V gene lookup returns CDR1 MNHEY and CDR2 SVGAGI. Here the CDR3 DNA reads TGTGCCAGCAGAGAGACAGGCTATAATGAAAAACTGTTTTTT. Amino acid sequence: CASRETGYNEKLFF.

J is TRBJ1-1 and V is TRBV19; weak D call: TRBD1 (6 bases). V lost 9 bases, J lost 0 bases, and 14 bases lay in between. CDR1 is LNHDA, CDR2 SQIVND, per germline (reference sequence). The CDR3 spans 14 residues. CDR3 protein: CASSGERVNTEAFF. CDR3 sequence (DNA): TGTGCCAGCTCAGGGGAGAGGGTGAACACTGAAGCTTTCTTT.

This chain links TRBV28 with TRBJ2-6; 9 nucleotides line up with TRBD2. Germline V gives CDR1 MDHEN, CDR2 SYDVKM. V lost 6 bases to trimming and J lost 3 bases; unmatched junction nucleotides: 6. This CDR3 has 16 amino acids. DNA for the CDR3: TGTGCCAGCAGCCGCGGGGGGGCTTATGGGGCCAACGTCCTGACTTTC. Its translation: CASSRGGAYGANVLTF. The full variable domain, completed using reference TRBV28 and TRBJ2-6, is DVKVTQSSRYLVKRTGEKVFLECVQDMDHENMFWYRQDPGLGLRLIYFSYDVKMKEKGDIPEGYSVSREKKERFSLILESASTNQTSMYLCASSRGGAYGANVLTFGAGSRLTVL.

The rearrangement links TRBV5-4 to TRBJ2-7; tentatively, D is TRBD1 (5 bases). V lost 0 bases to trimming and J lost 5 bases, with 15 bases between them. The CDR3 runs to 15 residues. CDR1 is SGHNT, CDR2 YYREEE, per germline (reference sequence). The CDR3, as DNA: TGTGCCAGCAGCTTGGCCGGCCAGGGCGGCCACGAGCAGTACTTC. Residues: CASSLAGQGGHEQYF.

The rearrangement uses TRBV24-1 and TRBJ1-3, with D maybe TRBD1 (6 bases). V dropped 4 bases and J dropped 2 bases, with 8 bases sitting between them. The germline CDR1 and CDR2 sequences are KGHDR and SFDVKD. The CDR3 has 14 amino acids. CDR3 DNA: TGTGCCACCAGTGAGGGGGCCCCTGGAAACACCATATATTTT. Encoded protein: CATSEGAPGNTIYF.